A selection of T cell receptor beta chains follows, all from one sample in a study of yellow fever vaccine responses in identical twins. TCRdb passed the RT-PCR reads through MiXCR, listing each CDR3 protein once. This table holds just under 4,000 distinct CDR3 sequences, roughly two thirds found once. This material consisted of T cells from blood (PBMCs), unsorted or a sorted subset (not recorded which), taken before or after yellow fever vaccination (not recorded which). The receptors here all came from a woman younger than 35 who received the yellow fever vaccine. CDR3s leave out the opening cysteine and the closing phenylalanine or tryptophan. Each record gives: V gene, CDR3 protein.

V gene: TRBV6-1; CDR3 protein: ASSETTGGSYEQY
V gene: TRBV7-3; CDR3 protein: ASSQGSQPKQF
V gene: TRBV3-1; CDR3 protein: ASSQMRSHYEQY
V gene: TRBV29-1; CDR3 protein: SVSGKSSYNEQF
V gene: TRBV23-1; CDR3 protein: ASSHGPMNTEAF
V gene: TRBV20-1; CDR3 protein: SARGTQTYEQY
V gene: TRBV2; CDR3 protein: ASSVSGQSYEQY
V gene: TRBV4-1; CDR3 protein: ASGNRGGSYNEQF
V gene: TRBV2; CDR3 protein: ASSVYEQF
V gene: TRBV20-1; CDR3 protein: SARDSGLAHYYEQY
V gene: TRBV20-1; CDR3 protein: SVWDGGLTYEQY
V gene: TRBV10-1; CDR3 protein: ASSETLAGGYNEQF
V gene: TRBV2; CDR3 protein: ASSGLAGAAEPYNEQF
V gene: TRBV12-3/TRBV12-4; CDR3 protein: ASSSYRTGDYEQY
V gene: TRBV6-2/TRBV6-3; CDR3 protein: ASSYRTGRYNEQF
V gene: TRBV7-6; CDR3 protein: ASSLGFTGGSGNTIY
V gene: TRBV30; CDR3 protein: AWGGWEQF
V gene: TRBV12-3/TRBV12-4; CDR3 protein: ASSSGGDSYEQY
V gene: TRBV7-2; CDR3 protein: ASSLLRDDEQY
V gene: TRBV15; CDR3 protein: ATSRGTSGRGIEQY
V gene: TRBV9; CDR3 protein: ASSVKTSGSDEQY
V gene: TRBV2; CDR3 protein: ASSEAQGRYYGYT
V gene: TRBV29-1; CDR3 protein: SAPDANQETQY
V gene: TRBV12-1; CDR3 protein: ASSFAGLAGANTDTQY
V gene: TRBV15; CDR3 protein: ATSRQETGFGAEAF
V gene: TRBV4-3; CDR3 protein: ASSQYSGSGNEQY
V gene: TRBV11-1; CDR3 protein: ASSTLNPARHEQY
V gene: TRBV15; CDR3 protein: ATSIGLLRDTLNTEAF
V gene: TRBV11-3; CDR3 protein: ASSPSGGYNEQF
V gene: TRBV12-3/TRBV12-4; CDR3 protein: ASSPAGAGEQY
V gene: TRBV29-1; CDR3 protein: SAGDREPYEQY
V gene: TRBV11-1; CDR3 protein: ASSPTQQGGQETQY
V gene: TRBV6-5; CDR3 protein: ASSYSSTSRALGSPLH
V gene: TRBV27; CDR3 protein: ASSQNSYEQY
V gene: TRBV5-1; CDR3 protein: ASSSLDRNTGELF
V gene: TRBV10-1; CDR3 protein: ASSESRGLGTEAF
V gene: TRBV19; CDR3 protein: ASSRLGVYNEQF
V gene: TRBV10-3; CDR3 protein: AISGSAGNYGYT
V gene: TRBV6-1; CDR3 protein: ASSQLKGGADEQF
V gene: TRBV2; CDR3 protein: ANPQGPTDTQY